Each of the 24 T cell receptor beta chains below was sequenced from the same sample in a study of CD8 T cells in ankylosing spondylitis. In TCRdb, the 5' RACE reads were re-called with MiXCR into one record per CDR3 protein. This sample yields about 64,000 distinct CDR3 sequences, of which more than 5.5% are seen a single time; under 6% belongs to the top ten. The sample was synovial fluid, either unsorted or a sorted T cell fraction (not recorded which). These TCRs come from a male donor with ankylosing spondylitis.

This clonotype was found many times. In DNA form, the CDR3 reads TGTGCCAGCAGAAAACAGGGTTCCGGGGAGCTGTTTTTT. Amino acids: CASRKQGSGELFF. The V gene is TRBV2, the J gene TRBJ2-2, with D maybe TRBD1 (6 bases). V lost 6 bases to trimming and J lost 6 bases, with 11 bases between them. Germline V gives CDR1 SNHLY, CDR2 FYNNEI. The CDR3 has 13 residues.

This clonotype was seen ten or more times. The V and J genes are TRBV28 and TRBJ2-1; D is unresolved. Deletions cut 5 bases from V and 8 bases from J, with 4 bases between. The CDR3 sequence is 10 residues long. CDR1 is MDHEN and CDR2 is SYDVKM in the germline V gene. The CDR3 is CASSHYEQFF. CDR3 DNA: TGTGCCAGCAGTCATTATGAGCAGTTCTTC.

This clonotype was counted ten times or more. The chain has TRBV29-1 and TRBJ2-3; D might be TRBD1 (6 bases). CDR1 is SQVTM and CDR2 is ANQGSEA in the germline V gene. The CDR3 loop spans 14 amino acids. Trimming pared 4 bases from V and 5 bases from J, leaving 16 bases between. The CDR3 coding sequence is TGCAGCGTTGGTTGGACAGTCGGCCGAGATACGCAGTATTTT. This translates into CSVGWTVGRDTQYF.

The rearrangement joins TRBV18 to TRBJ2-5; 10 bases fit TRBD2. CDR3 length: 16 residues. The germline V gene has CDR1 KGHSH and CDR2 LQKENI. V was pared by 5 bases and J by 0 bases, with 6 bases of the junction left unmatched. In DNA form, the CDR3 reads TGTGCCAGCTCAGATATGGGACTAGCGCACCAAGAGACCCAGTACTTC. This encodes CASSDMGLAHQETQYF.

The sample holds many counts of this clonotype. The chain uses TRBV5-1 and TRBJ2-1; 8 bases agree with TRBD2. Germline V gene lookup returns CDR1 SGHRS and CDR2 YFSETQ. J was trimmed by 8 bases and V by 2 bases; bases with no gene match: 9. The CDR3 extends over 15 amino acids. For the CDR3, the DNA is TGCGCCAGCAGCTTTGCCGGGAGGGATGCAGATGAGCAGTTCTTC. This encodes CASSFAGRDADEQFF. Based on the CDR3 plus reference TRBV5-1 and TRBJ2-1, the full variable domain is KAGVTQTPRYLIKTRGQQVTLSCSPISGHRSVSWYQQTPGQGLQFLFEYFSETQRNKGNFPGRFSGRQFSNSRSEMNVSTLELGDSALYLCASSFAGRDADEQFFGPGTRLTVL.

This clonotype has ten or more counts. The chain joins TRBV20-1 to TRBJ2-7, with 10 bases that match TRBD2. Germline CDR1 reads DFQATT; CDR2 reads SNEGSKA (reference sequence). The CDR3 spans 14 residues. V lost 6 bases, J lost 6 bases, and 11 bases stayed unmatched. The CDR3 nucleotides read TGCAGTGCAACCGTACTAGCGGGACGATCCGAGCAGTACTTC. This codes for CSATVLAGRSEQYF.

The chain joins TRBV10-3 to TRBJ2-2; 10 bases align to TRBD2. CDR1 ENHRY and CDR2 SYGVKD come from the germline V gene. Trimming took 3 bases from V and 4 from J; bases not matched to a gene: 5. The CDR3 loop spans 16 amino acids. For the CDR3, the DNA is TGTGCCATCAGTGATCTAGCGGGAGAAGTCACCGGGGAGCTGTTTTTT. Residues: CAISDLAGEVTGELFF.

This chain's CDR3 is CASSSTGTAPGELFF. The CDR3 coding sequence is TGCGCCAGCAGCTCCACCGGGACAGCGCCCGGGGAGCTGTTTTTT. The chain carries TRBV5-1 and TRBJ2-2; 7 bases align to TRBD1. Germline CDR1 and CDR2: SGHRS and YFSETQ. The CDR3 covers 15 residues. V shed 3 bases, J shed 6 bases, and the junction held 8 bases outside the gene matches.

This clonotype was observed many times. The chain couples TRBV28 to TRBJ2-7, with unresolved D. V was cut by 7 bases and J by 3 bases, with 10 bases left in between. Looked up from germline, CDR1 is MDHEN and CDR2 is SYDVKM. The CDR3 is made up of 12 amino acids. This CDR3 is CASKGTVYEQYF. In nucleotides, the CDR3 is TGTGCCAGCAAGGGCACAGTCTACGAGCAGTACTTC. The variable domain in full, with the rest retrieved from reference TRBV28 and TRBJ2-7, is DVKVTQSSRYLVKRTGEKVFLECVQDMDHENMFWYRQDPGLGLRLIYFSYDVKMKEKGDIPEGYSVSREKKERFSLILESASTNQTSMYLCASKGTVYEQYFGPGTRLTVT.

The sample holds many counts of this clonotype. The chain combines TRBV7-6 with TRBJ2-7, with no clear D. The germline CDR1 and CDR2 sequences are SGHVS and FNYEAQ. The CDR3 has 15 amino acids. V lost 1 base and J lost 0, with 10 bases in between. The CDR3 DNA reads TGTGCCAGCAGCTTAGTCGACGATAGCTCCTACGAGCAGTACTTC. Its protein is CASSLVDDSSYEQYF. The entire variable domain, with the rest obtained from reference TRBV7-6 and TRBJ2-7, is as follows: GAGVSQSPRYKVTKRGQDVALRCDPISGHVSLYWYRQALGQGPEFLTYFNYEAQQDKSGLPNDRFSAERPEGSISTLTIQRTEQRDSAMYRCASSLVDDSSYEQYFGPGTRLTVT.

This clonotype was detected many times. The chain combines TRBV29-1 with TRBJ2-7, with 11 bases fitting TRBD2. Germline CDR1 and CDR2: SQVTM and ANQGSEA. The CDR3 runs 13 residues. V shed 7 bases, J shed 1 base, and the junction held 3 bases outside the gene matches. The CDR3 nucleotides read TGCAGCGCTGGGACTAGCGGATCCTACGAGCAGTACTTC. Its translation: CSAGTSGSYEQYF.

This clonotype was recorded a few times. This chain uses TRBV9 with TRBJ1-5; tentatively, D is TRBD1 (5 bases). Trimming left V 4 bases short and J 5 bases short, with 13 bases between. CDR3 size: 14 residues. Germline loops: CDR1 SGDLS, CDR2 YYNGEE. CDR3 nucleotide sequence: TGTGCCAGCAGCCCCGGGACCTTGGATCAGCCCCAGCATTTT. The encoded protein is CASSPGTLDQPQHF.

The CDR3 sequence is CASSYEISLSYEQYF. The CDR3 DNA follows: TGCGCCAGCAGCTACGAAATTTCCCTCTCCTACGAGCAGTACTTC. The V and J genes are TRBV5-1 and TRBJ2-7; no definite D call. Germline CDR1 reads SGHRS; CDR2 reads YFSETQ. Trimming took off 3 bases at V and 0 bases at J, with 13 bases between the two ends. CDR3 length: 15 amino acids.

The V gene is TRBV10-2, the J gene TRBJ1-2; 12 nucleotides line up with TRBD1. The germline V gene has CDR1 WSHSY and CDR2 SAAADI. The V and J ends lost 10 bases and 7 bases, in that order; junction bases with no gene match: 7. The CDR3 runs 13 residues. The CDR3 sequence is CAILGQGAGGYTF. DNA of the CDR3: TGCGCCATCCTGGGACAGGGGGCTGGTGGCTACACCTTC.

This chain links TRBV20-1 with TRBJ1-5; D gene uncertain. Germline V gives CDR1 DFQATT, CDR2 SNEGSKA (reference sequence). This CDR3 region has 13 residues. V lost 2 bases to trimming and J lost 6 bases, with 11 bases between them. The CDR3, as DNA: TGCAGTGCTAGAAGCAGGTGGGGTCAGCCCCAGCATTTT. Its translation: CSARSRWGQPQHF.

The chain uses TRBV18 and TRBJ2-4; no definite D call. This CDR3 has 14 residues. The V end lost 1 base, the J end lost 11 bases, and 15 bases lay between the germline ends. CDR1 is KGHSH, CDR2 LQKENI, per germline. The CDR3 nucleotides are TGTGCCAGCTCACCACTGAGTTCACATCACGTTCAGTACTTC. It yields the protein CASSPLSSHHVQYF. Looking up the rest from reference TRBV18 and TRBJ2-4 gives the full variable domain: NAGVMQNPRHLVRRRGQEARLRCSPMKGHSHVYWYRQLPEEGLKFMVYLQKENIIDESGMPKERFSAEFPKEGPSILRIQQVVRGDSAAYFCASSPLSSHHVQYFGAGTRLSVL.

The table lists this clonotype with many counts. The V and J genes are TRBV5-1 and TRBJ2-1; D perhaps matches TRBD2 (5 bases). V lost 4 bases and J 10 bases, leaving 18 bases between the germline ends. The germline V gene has CDR1 SGHRS and CDR2 YFSETQ. This CDR3 is 14 amino acids long. As DNA, the CDR3 is TGCGCCAGCAGCCCGTTAGCGCCCTCGGGGGAGCAGTTCTTC. Its translation is CASSPLAPSGEQFF.

This clonotype was counted many times. CDR3 DNA sequence: TGCAGTGGCCGAACCGAGACAGGGTACTATGGCTACACCTTC. Its translation is CSGRTETGYYGYTF. V is TRBV20-1 and J is TRBJ1-2, with 7 bases matching TRBD1. Germline V lookup: CDR1 DFQATT, CDR2 SNEGSKA (reference sequence). V lost 7 bases and J lost 3; bases outside the gene matches: 11. CDR3 length: 14 residues.

This clonotype was counted many times. The J gene is TRBJ2-1, the V gene TRBV7-3, with D possibly being TRBD1 or TRBD2 (5 bases each). Germline V gives CDR1 SGHTA, CDR2 FQGTGA. The CDR3 is 13 amino acids. Trimming shortened V by 7 bases and J by 6 bases, and 13 bases separated the two germline ends. In DNA form, the CDR3 reads TGTGCCAGCAAACCCCCAGGGACCAATGAGCAGTTCTTC. Translating it yields CASKPPGTNEQFF.

This clonotype was seen ten or more times. The J gene is TRBJ2-7, the V gene TRBV28; 13 bases line up with TRBD2. V dropped 4 bases and J dropped 0; count of bases not matched to a gene: 15. From germline, CDR1 is MDHEN and CDR2 SYDVKM. The CDR3 length is 20 residues. The CDR3 sequence is CASSSYSLAGGPQSSYEQYF. The CDR3 region has the DNA TGTGCCAGCAGTTCCTACTCACTAGCGGGAGGGCCCCAGAGCTCCTACGAGCAGTACTTC.

This clonotype was seen a few times. The rearrangement uses TRBV5-5 and TRBJ1-2, with TRBD1 as a possible D gene (6 bases). Germline V gene sequence: CDR1 SGHKS, CDR2 YYEKEE (reference sequence). The V end was cut by 3 bases, the J end by 4 bases, with 13 bases between. CDR3 length: 14 residues. CDR3 sequence (DNA): TGTGCCAGCAGCTCGGGGGGGCGCCTCTATGGCTACACCTTC. Protein product: CASSSGGRLYGYTF.

The chain combines TRBV9 with TRBJ2-1, with 7 nucleotides matching TRBD2. The CDR3 loop spans 11 amino acids. Trimming took 4 bases from V and 9 from J; bases not matched to a gene: 1. CDR1 is SGDLS, CDR2 YYNGEE, per germline. This CDR3 reads CASSPGGEQFF. DNA of the CDR3: TGTGCCAGCAGCCCGGGGGGTGAGCAGTTCTTC.

This clonotype was recorded many times. The rearrangement joins TRBV20-1 to TRBJ2-3; TRBD2 aligns across 7 bases. Germline loops: CDR1 DFQATT, CDR2 SNEGSKA (reference sequence). V was clipped by 3 bases and J by 4 bases; unmatched bases: 10. This CDR3 has 15 amino acids. CDR3: CSASRGAGVADTQYF. As DNA, the CDR3 is TGCAGTGCTAGCCGCGGGGCGGGAGTGGCAGATACGCAGTATTTT.

The chain has TRBV3-1 and TRBJ1-1; D perhaps matches TRBD1 (6 bases). Germline V CDR1 and CDR2: LGHDT, YNNKEL (reference sequence). V was pared by 0 bases and J by 1 base, with 6 bases between. The CDR3 consists of 14 residues. CDR3 sequence reads: CASSQEDRNTEAFF. The CDR3 bases are TGTGCCAGCAGCCAAGAGGACAGGAACACTGAAGCTTTCTTT.